This TCR beta chain stems from a study of blood T cells in healthy people across ages. Through a sample-barcoded 5' primer and a J-beta primer mix, a second PCR was run for roughly 6 to 12 cycles. Individual samples furnished no less than 3 million CDR3-containing paired-end reads apiece. TCRdb re-called the 5' RACE reads through MiXCR, storing one row per CDR3 protein. The table has fewer than 800,000 distinct CDR3 sequences, 20% to 25% seen once; the top ten hold more than 3%. CDR1 and CDR2 from the germline V gene are SEHNR and FQNEAQ (reference sequence). The CDR3 is made up of 17 amino acids. Study-level results: With naive T cell percentage, TCR beta diversity showed a strong correlation. It was not known whether donors were CMV positive (a possible confounder of expanded clonotype changes).

This clonotype was counted once. Its antigen is not known. Compared with germline, one end of the junction differs, possibly owing to a read error. The sequencing input was blood. The chain has TRBV7-9 and TRBJ2-5, with 9 nucleotides matching TRBD2. The sequence was collected from a man between 65 and 80 years old in good health. DNA of the CDR3: TGTGCCAGCAGCTTAGACCATCCGGGACTAGCCCAAGAGACCCGGTACTTC. Translated: CASSLDHPGLAQETRYF.